This T cell receptor beta chain was sequenced for a study of blood T cell repertoires in COVID-19. Study-level background: Samples representing acute and convalescent COVID-19 were sourced from the United States, Italy and Spain.

The authors' processing: Cell counts per sample came from amplifying reference gene primers. This table comes from immunoSEQ multiplex PCR, and its TCRdb copy is limited to in-frame clones, with some not included. V and J calls and clone size follow that table, whereas D and trimming were derived from the DNA. The repertoire consists of 19,000 or so clones, with 83% occurring once and the leading ten covering under 8.5%. V was trimmed by 4 bases and J by 6 bases, leaving 13 bases between them. This CDR3 is 13 amino acids long. CDR1 SGDLS and CDR2 YYNGEE come from the germline V gene. The chain links TRBV9 to TRBJ1-1, with unresolved D. This TCR was recovered from a human donor in a cohort sampled during active COVID-19. Sequencing was done on a sample of peripheral blood. Written as DNA, the CDR3 is TGTGCCAGCAGCTCCGGAGGCAGGTCTGAAGCTTTCTTT. Translating gives CASSSGGRSEAFF.